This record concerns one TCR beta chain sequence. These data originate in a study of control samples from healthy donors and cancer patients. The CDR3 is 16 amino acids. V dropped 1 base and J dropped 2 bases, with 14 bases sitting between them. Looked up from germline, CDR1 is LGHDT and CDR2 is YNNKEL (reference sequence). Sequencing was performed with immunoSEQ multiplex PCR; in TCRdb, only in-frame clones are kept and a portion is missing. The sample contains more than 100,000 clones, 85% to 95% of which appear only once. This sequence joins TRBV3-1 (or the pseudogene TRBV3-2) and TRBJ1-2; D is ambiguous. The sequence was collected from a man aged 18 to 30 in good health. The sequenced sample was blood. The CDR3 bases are TGTGCCAGCAGCCAAGTCCCCGGGCTATCAAACTATGGCTACACCTTC. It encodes CASSQVPGLSNYGYTF.